Below are 22 T cell receptor beta chains sequenced from a single sample in a study of blood T cell repertoires in COVID-19. Some clones are missing from TCRdb's copy, which holds only in-frame ones; the method was immunoSEQ multiplex PCR. The data contain around 200,000 clones, about 80% of them seen just once; the ten biggest clones take up roughly 6.8%. The specimen was peripheral blood. These receptors were taken from a human donor in a cohort sampled during active COVID-19.

CDR3 region: CASRSLLAGTDTQYF. CDR3 coding DNA: TGCGCCAGCAGATCGCTCCTTGCGGGGACAGATACGCAGTATTTT. V is TRBV10-2 and J is TRBJ2-3; possibly TRBD2 for D (6 bases). Trimming removed 6 bases at V and 3 bases at J, with 16 bases between. Germline CDR1 reads WSHSY; CDR2 reads SAAADI. There are 15 residues in the CDR3.

This chain links TRBV10-3 with TRBJ2-1; 7 bases match TRBD1. Germline CDR1 is ENHRY and CDR2 is SYGVKD. After removal of 3 bases from V and 3 bases from J, the junction contained 5 bases not matched to a gene. The CDR3 length is 15 residues. The CDR3 nucleotides are TGTGCCATCAGTGATCCGGGACAGAACTACAATGAGCAGTTCTTC. Translated: CAISDPGQNYNEQFF.

The rearrangement links TRBV25-1 to TRBJ2-5, with 9 nucleotides matching TRBD2. The CDR3 consists of 18 residues. The germline V gene has CDR1 MGHDK and CDR2 SYGVNS. The V segment lost 3 bases and the J segment 1 base; nucleotides outside the gene matches: 12. The CDR3: CASSDASLSGGFQETQYF. For the CDR3, the DNA is TGTGCCAGCAGTGATGCCTCCCTTAGCGGGGGTTTCCAAGAGACCCAGTACTTC.

The rearrangement joins TRBV9 to TRBJ2-5; perhaps TRBD2 as D (5 bases). Trimming stripped 3 bases from V and 1 base from J, with 7 bases between. Germline CDR1 is SGDLS and CDR2 is YYNGEE. The CDR3 runs to 13 residues. The CDR3 nucleotides are TGTGCCAGCAGCGGAGGACTCCAAGAGACCCAGTACTTC. Its protein is CASSGGLQETQYF.

J is TRBJ1-6 and V is TRBV9; D is ambiguous. V shed 4 bases and J shed 8 bases, with 25 bases lying between them. The length of the CDR3 is 18 residues. In germline, CDR1 is SGDLS, CDR2 YYNGEE. The CDR3 DNA reads TGTGCCAGCAGCTCGGGATCGGGTGCGAAGGCATCAGATTCACCCCTCCACTTT. Translated: CASSSGSGAKASDSPLHF.

V is TRBV6-6 and J is TRBJ2-5; the D is unclear. This CDR3 contains 13 residues. Germline assignment: CDR1 MNHNY and CDR2 SVGAGI (reference sequence). Between the trimmed V and J ends, which lost 0 bases and 4 bases, there was a span of 6 bases. CDR3 loop: CASSYSSLETQYF. The CDR3 DNA follows: TGTGCCAGCAGTTACTCGAGTTTAGAGACCCAGTACTTC.

As regards this clone: The identical CDR3 is also encoded by other nucleotide sequences in the sample. In DNA form, the CDR3 reads TGTGCCAGCAGCGTAGGGGGAGGGGGTTACAATGAGCAGTTCTTC. This codes for CASSVGGGGYNEQFF. V is TRBV9 and J is TRBJ2-1, with TRBD2 as a possible D gene (7 bases). The CDR3 has 15 residues. V lost 0 bases and J lost 4, with 11 bases in between. Germline V CDR1 and CDR2: SGDLS, YYNGEE.

The chain uses TRBV29-1 and TRBJ1-2, with D uncertain. The germline CDR1 and CDR2 sequences are SQVTM and ANQGSEA. Trimming took off 2 bases at V and 8 bases at J, with 6 bases between the two ends. This CDR3 comprises 10 residues. The CDR3, as DNA: TGCAGCGTTGAATCACAAGGCTACACCTTC. Translation: CSVESQGYTF.

The chain uses TRBV5-4 and TRBJ2-3; the D gene is possibly TRBD2 (6 bases). CDR1 is SGHNT and CDR2 is YYREEE in the germline V gene (reference sequence). CDR3 size: 15 residues. V was cut by 1 base and J by 0 bases, with 9 bases left in between. CDR3 sequence (DNA): TGTGCCAGCAGCTTGCGCGGGGTTAGCACAGATACGCAGTATTTT. Translating gives CASSLRGVSTDTQYF.

This clone was detected once. The chain carries TRBV15 and TRBJ1-3, with 8 bases lining up with TRBD1. In germline, CDR1 is LNHNV, CDR2 YYDKDF (reference sequence). The V segment lost 0 bases and the J segment 4 bases; nucleotides outside the gene matches: 8. This CDR3 has 17 residues. The CDR3 spells CATSRDLAGGHGNTIYF. In nucleotides, the CDR3 is TGTGCCACCAGCAGAGATCTGGCAGGGGGCCACGGAAACACCATATATTTT. Looking up the rest from reference TRBV15 and TRBJ1-3 gives the full variable domain: DAMVIQNPRYQVTQFGKPVTLSCSQTLNHNVMYWYQQKSSQAPKLLFHYYDKDFNNEADTPDNFQSRRPNTSFCFLDIRSPGLGDTAMYLCATSRDLAGGHGNTIYFGEGSWLTVV.

The chain joins TRBV18 to TRBJ2-7; perhaps TRBD1 as D (5 bases). Germline V CDR1 and CDR2: KGHSH, LQKENI. The CDR3 totals 14 residues. V lost 3 bases to trimming and J lost 1 base, with 10 bases between them. The CDR3 region is CASSPRTLSYEQYF. Written as DNA, the CDR3 is TGTGCCAGCTCACCCCGGACATTATCCTACGAGCAGTACTTC.

The genes are TRBV5-6 and TRBJ2-5; a possible D gene is TRBD1 (6 bases). There are 15 residues in the CDR3. Germline V gene sequence: CDR1 SGHDT, CDR2 YYEEEE. Trimming left V 4 bases short and J 5 bases short, with 18 bases between. The DNA for the CDR3 is TGTGCCAGCAGCCTCCTAGGGGGAATGATGGAGACCCAGTACTTC. It yields the protein CASSLLGGMMETQYF.

The CDR3 DNA reads as TGTGCCAGTCGAGCCGGGGGCTCCTACGAGCAGTACTTC. It translates to CASRAGGSYEQYF. This chain uses TRBV19 with TRBJ2-7; a weak D match, TRBD2 (6 bases). CDR3 length equals 13 residues. Per the germline V gene, CDR1 is LNHDA and CDR2 is SQIVND (reference sequence). Trimming removed 8 bases from V and 0 bases from J, with 11 bases in between.

This clone was picked up a small number of times. The chain employs TRBV7-6 and TRBJ1-6; no clear D gene. Trimming took off 1 base at V and 6 bases at J, with 7 bases between the two ends. The CDR3 extends over 14 amino acids. CDR1 SGHVS and CDR2 FNYEAQ come from the germline V gene. The CDR3 DNA reads as TGTGCCAGCAGCTTAGAAGCCCCTAATTCACCCCTCCACTTT. This codes for CASSLEAPNSPLHF.

This chain connects TRBV2 to TRBJ1-1, with 7 positions matching TRBD1. Germline CDR1 SNHLY, CDR2 FYNNEI. The V and J ends lost 6 bases and 1 base, in that order; junction bases with no gene match: 5. The CDR3 contains 14 residues. The CDR3 sequence: CASSEDRWNTEAFF. CDR3 sequence (DNA): TGTGCCAGCAGCGAGGACAGGTGGAACACTGAAGCTTTCTTT.

This chain uses TRBV7-9 with TRBJ1-4; D ambiguous. CDR3 length: 16 residues. Germline V gives CDR1 SEHNR, CDR2 FQNEAQ (reference sequence). Trimming pared 2 bases from V and 2 bases from J, leaving 12 bases between. CDR3 residues: CASSLSGLGTNEKLFF. CDR3 DNA: TGTGCCAGCAGCTTAAGCGGTTTGGGGACTAATGAAAAACTGTTTTTT.

This clone is a singleton in its sample. The chain employs TRBV20-1 and TRBJ2-1, with a possible D match to TRBD1 (7 bases). There are 15 residues in the CDR3. CDR1 DFQATT and CDR2 SNEGSKA come from the germline V gene (reference sequence). V was trimmed by 3 bases and J by 7 bases, leaving 19 bases between them. CDR3 residues: CSASGGTASRNEQFF. CDR3 nucleotides: TGCAGTGCTAGTGGGGGGACAGCCTCGCGTAATGAGCAGTTCTTC.

V is TRBV2 and J is TRBJ2-5, with TRBD2 as a possible D gene (7 bases). The CDR3 contains 11 residues. CDR1 is SNHLY, CDR2 FYNNEI, per germline. The V gene lost 11 bases and the J gene lost 5 bases, with 12 bases spanning the gap. As DNA, the CDR3 is TGTGCCGGGGGGGCCGGGGAGACCCAGTACTTC. This gives the protein CAGGAGETQYF.

This clone was found a few times. This chain connects TRBV5-4 to TRBJ1-6; D may be TRBD1 (6 bases). The CDR3 extends over 16 amino acids. CDR1 is SGHNT and CDR2 is YYREEE in the germline V gene (reference sequence). Trimming took off 1 base at V and 6 bases at J, with 14 bases between the two ends. The CDR3 spells CASSLTTGRVNSPLHF. CDR3 sequence (DNA): TGTGCCAGCAGCTTGACAACAGGGCGGGTTAATTCACCCCTCCACTTT.

The chain links TRBV3-1 (or the pseudogene TRBV3-2) to TRBJ2-7, with 8 bases lining up with TRBD1. Trimming cost V 3 bases and J 2 bases; bases outside gene matches: 9. CDR1 LGHDT and CDR2 YNNKEL come from the germline V gene (reference sequence). CDR3 size: 16 residues. DNA of the CDR3: TGTGCCAGCAGCCACACCGGGACAGGACGACCCTACGAGCAGTACTTC. It codes for CASSHTGTGRPYEQYF.

This clone appeared a few times. The V and J genes are TRBV18 and TRBJ2-1; weak D call: TRBD1 (6 bases). This CDR3 comprises 14 residues. In germline, CDR1 is KGHSH, CDR2 LQKENI. V shed 2 bases and J shed 6 bases, with 11 bases lying between them. Here the CDR3 DNA reads TGTGCCAGCTCACCAACCGGACAGCGCAATGAGCAGTTCTTC. This translates into CASSPTGQRNEQFF. The full variable domain, in which reference TRBV18 and TRBJ2-1 provide the parts outside the CDR3, is NAGVMQNPRHLVRRRGQEARLRCSPMKGHSHVYWYRQLPEEGLKFMVYLQKENIIDESGMPKERFSAEFPKEGPSILRIQQVVRGDSAAYFCASSPTGQRNEQFFGPGTRLTVL.

Written as DNA, the CDR3 is TGTGCTAGTGGTTTGGCCGGGACTAGAGGAGAGACCCAGTACTTC. This gives the protein CASGLAGTRGETQYF. The genes are TRBV12-5 and TRBJ2-5, with 8 bases aligning to TRBD2. This CDR3 spans 15 amino acids. The V gene end was trimmed by 1 base and the J gene end by 4 bases; junction bases not matched to a gene: 5. Looked up from germline, CDR1 is LGHNT and CDR2 is FRNRAP.